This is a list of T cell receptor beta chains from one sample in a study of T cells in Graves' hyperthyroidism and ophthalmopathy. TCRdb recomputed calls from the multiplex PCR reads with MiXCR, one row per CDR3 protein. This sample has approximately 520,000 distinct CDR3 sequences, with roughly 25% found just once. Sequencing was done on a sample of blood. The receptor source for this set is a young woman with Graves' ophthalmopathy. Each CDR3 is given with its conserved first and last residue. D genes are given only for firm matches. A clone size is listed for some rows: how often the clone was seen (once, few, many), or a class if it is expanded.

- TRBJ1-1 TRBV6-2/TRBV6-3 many TGTGCCAGCAGAACCGACAGGCTGAACACTGAAGCTTTCTTT CASRTDRLNTEAFF
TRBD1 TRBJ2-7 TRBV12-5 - TGTGCTAGTGGACCCGGGACAGGGGATTACGAGCAGTACTTC CASGPGTGDYEQYF
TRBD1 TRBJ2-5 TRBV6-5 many TGTGCCAGCAGTTACTCTGGGACAGGGGTAGAGACCCAGTACTTC CASSYSGTGVETQYF
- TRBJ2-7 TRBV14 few TGTGCCAGCAGCCAAGATCTCGGGACACGGGTTTACGAGCAGTACTTC CASSQDLGTRVYEQYF
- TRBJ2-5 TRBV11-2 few TGTGCCAGCAGCTTTATGCCCGGGGGAAGGGGGCAAGAGACCCAGTACTTC CASSFMPGGRGQETQYF
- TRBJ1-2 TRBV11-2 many TGTGCCAGCAGCTCCCATACGGGGGGGGGAAAAGAGTATGGCTACACCTTC CASSSHTGGGKEYGYTF
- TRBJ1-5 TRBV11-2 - TGTGCCAGCAGCTTAGAGACAGTAGGGGCGCAGCCCCAGCATTTT CASSLETVGAQPQHF
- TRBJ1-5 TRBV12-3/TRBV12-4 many TGTGCCAGCAGTTTTGAAGGGACCAGCAATCAGCCCCAGCATTTT CASSFEGTSNQPQHF
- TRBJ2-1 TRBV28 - TGTGCCAGCAATCTCCAATCGTCGGGGAATGAGCAGTTCTTC CASNLQSSGNEQFF
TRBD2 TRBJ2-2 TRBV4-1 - TGCGCCAGCCGGACTAGCGGGGGGCTCACCGGGGAGCTGTTTTTT CASRTSGGLTGELFF
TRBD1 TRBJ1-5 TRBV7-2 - TGTGCCAGCAGCATGGGACAGGGGAGGAATCAGCCCCAGCATTTT CASSMGQGRNQPQHF
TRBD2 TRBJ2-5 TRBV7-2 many TGTGCCAGCAGCACCCGGACTAGCTTCCAAGAGACCCAGTACTTC CASSTRTSFQETQYF
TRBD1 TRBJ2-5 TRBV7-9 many TGTGCCAGCAGCTCGACCGGGACAGGGGGTCGTGAGACCCAGTACTTC CASSSTGTGGRETQYF
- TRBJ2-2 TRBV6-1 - TGTGCCAGCAACGGAATAAACACCGGGGAGCTGTTTTTT CASNGINTGELFF
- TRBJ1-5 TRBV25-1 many TGTGCCAGCAGTAGCAGGGGAGGTAATCAGCCCCAGCATTTT CASSSRGGNQPQHF
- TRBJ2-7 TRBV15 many TGTGCCACCAGCAGAGATCTAGGGTCCGAGCAGTACTTC CATSRDLGSEQYF
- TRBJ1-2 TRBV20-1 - TGCAGTGCTAGAGAGTCTACAGGGTTTGGCTATGGCTACACCTTC CSARESTGFGYGYTF
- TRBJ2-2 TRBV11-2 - TGTGCCAGCAGCTCTCGGCTGCCCAGACTCACCGGGGAGCTGTTTTTT CASSSRLPRLTGELFF
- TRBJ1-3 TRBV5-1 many TGCGCCAGCAGTCCTACGTTTTCTGGAAACACCATATATTTT CASSPTFSGNTIYF
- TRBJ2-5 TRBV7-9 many TGTGCCAGCATCCCGGGGGAAGGGGAGACCCAGTACTTC CASIPGEGETQYF
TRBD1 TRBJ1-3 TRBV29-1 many TGCAGCGTTGAAGTAGGGACAGCTGATAACTCTGGAAACACCATATATTTT CSVEVGTADNSGNTIYF
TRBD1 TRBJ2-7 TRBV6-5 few TGTGCCAGCAGTTACCCGGGACAGAACTCACCCTACGAGCAGTACTTC CASSYPGQNSPYEQYF
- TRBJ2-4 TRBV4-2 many TGTGCCAGCAGCCAAGAAGGGGGATCAGCCAAAAACATTCAGTACTTC CASSQEGGSAKNIQYF
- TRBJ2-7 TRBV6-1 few TGTGCCAGCACCGCGGCAGGCTACAGGGCCTACGAGCAGTACTTC CASTAAGYRAYEQYF
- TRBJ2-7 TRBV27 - TGTGCCAGCAGTTTAAGGGGGGTGGGGGCAGGCTACGAGCAGTACTTC CASSLRGVGAGYEQYF
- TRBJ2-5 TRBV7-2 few TGTGCCAGCACCGGCGCCAGACGGGAGACCCAGTACTTC CASTGARRETQYF
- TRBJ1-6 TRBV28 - TGTGCCAGCACGGGGTTAAGTTCACCCCTCCACTTT CASTGLSSPLHF
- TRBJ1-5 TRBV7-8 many TGTGCCAGCAGCTTACGAGGGGATGGTGTCGATCAGCCCCAGCATTTT CASSLRGDGVDQPQHF
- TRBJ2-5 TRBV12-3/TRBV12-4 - TGTGCCAGCAGTTTTTGGCGAGATCACCAAGAGACCCAGTACTTC CASSFWRDHQETQYF